This T cell receptor beta chain was retrieved from a study of neoadjuvant anti-PD-1 for oral cavity cancer. Overall study results and limits: After neoadjuvant nivolumab, PBMC T cell clonality was significantly higher in non-responders than responders.

Here immunoSEQ multiplex PCR was the method, and the copy in TCRdb shows in-frame clones only, minus some. This sample has tens of thousands of clones, with approximately 82% found just once. On this clone: Its antigen is not known.

Looked up from germline, CDR1 is MNHNY and CDR2 is SVGAGI (reference sequence). This CDR3 comprises 14 residues. V gave up 2 bases and J gave up 7 bases, with 11 bases separating them. This TCR derives from a person between 40 and 85 years old with oral cavity squamous cell carcinoma. This sample comprised PBMCs, obtained before nivolumab (anti-PD-1) treatment. This rearrangement joins TRBV6-6 to TRBJ2-2; D gene uncertain. The CDR3 bases are TGTGCCAGCAGTTACGGTTCTCCAGTCGGGGAGCTGTTTTTT. This sequence encodes CASSYGSPVGELFF.